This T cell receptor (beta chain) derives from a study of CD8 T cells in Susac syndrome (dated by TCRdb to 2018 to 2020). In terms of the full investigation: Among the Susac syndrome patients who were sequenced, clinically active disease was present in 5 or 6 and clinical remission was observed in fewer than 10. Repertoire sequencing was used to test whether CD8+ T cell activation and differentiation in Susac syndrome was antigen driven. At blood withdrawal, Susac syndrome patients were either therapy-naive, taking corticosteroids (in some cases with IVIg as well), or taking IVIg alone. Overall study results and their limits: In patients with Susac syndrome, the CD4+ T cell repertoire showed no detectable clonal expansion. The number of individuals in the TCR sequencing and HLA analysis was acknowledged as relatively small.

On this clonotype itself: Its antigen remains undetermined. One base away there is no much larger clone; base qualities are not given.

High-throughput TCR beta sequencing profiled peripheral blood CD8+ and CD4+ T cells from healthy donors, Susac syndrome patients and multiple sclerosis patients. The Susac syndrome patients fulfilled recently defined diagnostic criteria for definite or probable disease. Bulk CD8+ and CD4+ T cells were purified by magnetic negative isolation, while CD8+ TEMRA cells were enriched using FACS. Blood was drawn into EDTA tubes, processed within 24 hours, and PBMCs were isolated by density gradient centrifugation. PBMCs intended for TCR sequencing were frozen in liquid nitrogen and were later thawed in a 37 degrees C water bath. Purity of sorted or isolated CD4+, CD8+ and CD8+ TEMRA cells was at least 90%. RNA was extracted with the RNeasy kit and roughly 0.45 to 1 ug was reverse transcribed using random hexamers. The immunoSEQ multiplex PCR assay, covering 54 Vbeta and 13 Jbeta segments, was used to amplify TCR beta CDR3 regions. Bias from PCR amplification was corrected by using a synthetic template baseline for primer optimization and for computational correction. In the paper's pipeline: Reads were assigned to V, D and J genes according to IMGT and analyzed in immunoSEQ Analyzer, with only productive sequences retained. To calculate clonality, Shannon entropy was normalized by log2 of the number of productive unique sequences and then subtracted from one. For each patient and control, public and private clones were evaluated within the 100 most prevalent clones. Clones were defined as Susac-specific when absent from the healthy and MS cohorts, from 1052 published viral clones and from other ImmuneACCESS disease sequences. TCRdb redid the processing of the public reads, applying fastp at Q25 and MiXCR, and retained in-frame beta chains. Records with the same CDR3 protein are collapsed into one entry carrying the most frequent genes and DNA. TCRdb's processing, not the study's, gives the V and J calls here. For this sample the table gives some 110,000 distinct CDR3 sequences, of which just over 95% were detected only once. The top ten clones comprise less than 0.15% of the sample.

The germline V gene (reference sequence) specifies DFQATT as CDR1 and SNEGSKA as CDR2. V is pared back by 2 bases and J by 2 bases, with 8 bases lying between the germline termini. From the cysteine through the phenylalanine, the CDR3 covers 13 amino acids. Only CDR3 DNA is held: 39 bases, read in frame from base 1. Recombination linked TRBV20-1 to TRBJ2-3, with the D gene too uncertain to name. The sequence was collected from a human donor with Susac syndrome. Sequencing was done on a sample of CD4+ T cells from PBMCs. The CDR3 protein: CSARSSYTDTQYF. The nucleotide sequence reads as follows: TGCAGTGCTAGATCTTCATACACAGATACGCAGTATTTT.